The entry below gives a single T cell receptor (beta chain) sequence along with its context. The data stem from a study of technical replicates of blood from a handful of donors. Germline V gene lookup returns CDR1 LGHNA and CDR2 YNFKEQ. J lost 0 bases, V lost 3 bases, and 2 bases had no gene match. This CDR3 is 14 amino acids long. This table comes from immunoSEQ multiplex PCR, and its TCRdb copy is limited to in-frame clones, with some not included. The table has some 77,000 clones, 85% to 95% seen once. The chain joins TRBV4-2 to TRBJ2-7; 7 positions match TRBD2. The sequenced sample consisted of T cells isolated from PBMCs. The origin of this receptor is a human donor in good health. The CDR3 sequence is CASSQTSSSYEQYF. CDR3 bases: TGTGCCAGCAGCCAGACTAGCAGCTCCTACGAGCAGTACTTC.